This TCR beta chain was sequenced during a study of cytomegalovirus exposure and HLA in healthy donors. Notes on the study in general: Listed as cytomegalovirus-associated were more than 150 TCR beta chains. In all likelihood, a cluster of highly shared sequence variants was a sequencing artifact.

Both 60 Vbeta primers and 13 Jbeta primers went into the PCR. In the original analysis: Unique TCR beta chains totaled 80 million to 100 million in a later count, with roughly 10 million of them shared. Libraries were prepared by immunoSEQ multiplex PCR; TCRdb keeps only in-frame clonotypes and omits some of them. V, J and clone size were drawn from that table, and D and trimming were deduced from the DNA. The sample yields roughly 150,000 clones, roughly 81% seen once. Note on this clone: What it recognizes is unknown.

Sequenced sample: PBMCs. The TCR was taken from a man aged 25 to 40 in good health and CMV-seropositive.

In DNA form, the CDR3 reads TGCGCCAGCTCCCAGCAGGGCTACAATGAGCAGTTCTTC. The encoded protein is CASSQQGYNEQFF. The genes are TRBV5-1 and TRBJ2-1; tentative D call: TRBD1 (5 bases). The ends were cut back, 7 bases at V and 3 bases at J, with 11 bases in the middle. The CDR3 length is 13 residues. Germline assignment: CDR1 SGHRS and CDR2 YFSETQ. The variable domain in full, completed from reference TRBV5-1 and TRBJ2-1, reads KAGVTQTPRYLIKTRGQQVTLSCSPISGHRSVSWYQQTPGQGLQFLFEYFSETQRNKGNFPGRFSGRQFSNSRSEMNVSTLELGDSALYLCASSQQGYNEQFFGPGTRLTVL.